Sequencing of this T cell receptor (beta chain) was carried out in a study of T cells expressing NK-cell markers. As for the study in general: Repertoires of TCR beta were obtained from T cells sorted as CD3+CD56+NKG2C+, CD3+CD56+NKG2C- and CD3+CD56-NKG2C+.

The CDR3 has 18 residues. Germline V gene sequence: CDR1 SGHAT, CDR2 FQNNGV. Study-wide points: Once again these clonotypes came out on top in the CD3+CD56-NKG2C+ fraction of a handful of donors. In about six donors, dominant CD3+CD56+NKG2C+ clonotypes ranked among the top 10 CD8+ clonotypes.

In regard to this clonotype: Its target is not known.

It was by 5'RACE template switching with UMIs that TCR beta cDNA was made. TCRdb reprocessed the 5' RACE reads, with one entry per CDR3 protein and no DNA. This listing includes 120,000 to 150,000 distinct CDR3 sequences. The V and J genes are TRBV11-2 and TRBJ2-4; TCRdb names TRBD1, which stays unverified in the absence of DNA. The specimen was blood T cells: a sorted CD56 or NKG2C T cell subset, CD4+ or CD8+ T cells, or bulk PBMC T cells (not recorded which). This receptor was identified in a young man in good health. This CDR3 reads CASSSLPGQGEERNIQYF.